These 19 T cell receptor beta chains came from one sample sequenced in a study of response to subunit inactivated influenza vaccine (dated by TCRdb to the late 2010s). The library was generated by RT-PCR. Instrument used: Illumina HiSeq 2500. TCRdb itself trimmed the public reads at Q25 with fastp, ran MiXCR and retained productive beta chains. A single entry per CDR3 protein holds the most common genes and DNA from its merged rows. The sample records 450,000 to 500,000 distinct CDR3 sequences, 10% to 11% of which are singletons. The top ten hold approximately 12% of the sample. Explained via the paper, the time point label denotes: approximately 40 days after influenza vaccine administration. The specimen was PBMCs from blood, collected about 40 days after vaccination. The origin of the receptors is a man aged 45-60 years who received an inactivated influenza vaccine. Donor details come from another sample of the same person, matched by shared clones.

The gene calls are TRBV15 and TRBJ2-1, with a tentative D call TRBD2 (5 bases). V lost 1 base and J 1 base, leaving 23 bases between the germline ends. CDR1 is LNHNV, CDR2 YYDKDF, per germline (reference sequence). The CDR3 runs 20 residues. The DNA for the CDR3 is TGTGCCACCAGCAGAGGAAGGTGGGAGCGGACCTCAAAATCCTACAATGAGCAGTTCTTC. It encodes CATSRGRWERTSKSYNEQFF.

This clonotype has a handful of counts. This sequence joins TRBV6-6 and TRBJ2-3; D unresolved. CDR3 length: 11 amino acids. Germline V gene sequence: CDR1 MNHNY, CDR2 SVGAGI (reference sequence). V lost 7 bases, J lost 4 bases, and 6 bases lay in between. The CDR3 loop is CASTESDTQYF. CDR3 DNA: TGTGCCAGCACCGAGTCAGATACGCAGTATTTT.

This clonotype has more than one count but fewer than ten. The chain is built from TRBV7-2 and TRBJ2-7, with TRBD2 identical over 11 bases. V trimming: 0 bases; J trimming: 6 bases; junction bases outside the gene matches: 22. The CDR3 extends over 21 amino acids. CDR1 is SGHTA, CDR2 FQGNSA, per germline. CDR3 coding DNA: TGTGCCAGCAGCTTAGCCCTTTTAAGTAGCGGGGGGGCGGGCTCCCTCGGCGAGCAGTACTTC. This translates into CASSLALLSSGGAGSLGEQYF.

In this sample, this clonotype turned up a few times. V and J are TRBV10-3 and TRBJ2-1, with 7 bases aligning to TRBD2. With 9 bases clipped from V and 7 bases from J, the junction kept 9 bases outside the gene matches. In germline, CDR1 is ENHRY, CDR2 SYGVKD. The CDR3 totals 13 residues. For the CDR3, the DNA is TGTGCCATAAGCCGGGAGGCGGCGAATGAGCAGTTCTTC. The encoded protein is CAISREAANEQFF.

This rearrangement joins TRBV3-1 to TRBJ2-1; TRBD2 is a possible D gene (5 bases). The CDR3 is made up of 13 amino acids. The V gene's germline CDR1 is LGHDT and CDR2 YNNKEL (reference sequence). The V end lost 2 bases, the J end lost 6 bases, and 8 bases lay between the germline ends. CDR3 residues: CASSQPDSNEQFF. In nucleotides, the CDR3 is TGTGCCAGCAGCCAACCGGACTCCAATGAGCAGTTCTTC.

This clonotype was found many times. The gene calls are TRBV25-1 and TRBJ1-1; D gene unclear. The CDR3 spans 18 residues. V lost 8 bases, J lost 0 bases, and 25 bases lay in between. Germline CDR1 MGHDK, CDR2 SYGVNS. CDR3 region: CASHTYSDGLFMNTEAFF. CDR3 sequence (DNA): TGTGCCAGCCACACTTACTCGGACGGCCTTTTCATGAACACTGAAGCTTTCTTT.

This clonotype was counted between two and nine times. This chain connects TRBV11-2 to TRBJ2-1; no clear D gene. Trimming pared 2 bases from V and 2 bases from J, leaving 7 bases between. Germline-derived CDR1 and CDR2 are SGHAT and FQNNGV. CDR3 size: 14 residues. In nucleotides, the CDR3 is TGTGCCAGCAGCTTATCAAGGCCCTACAATGAGCAGTTCTTC. Translation gives CASSLSRPYNEQFF.

This clonotype was found many times. This rearrangement joins TRBV28 to TRBJ1-2; tentative D call: TRBD1 (5 bases). The germline CDR1 and CDR2 sequences are MDHEN and SYDVKM. V dropped 4 bases and J dropped 4 bases, with 13 bases sitting between them. The CDR3 spans 14 residues. The CDR3 region has the DNA TGTGCCAGCAGTTCCCCAGGGAGAGGCTATGGCTACACCTTC. Translation gives CASSSPGRGYGYTF.

This clonotype has just a few counts. V is TRBV7-3 and J is TRBJ2-1; 12 nucleotides match TRBD2. Germline CDR1 and CDR2: SGHTA and FQGTGA. The CDR3 has 15 amino acids. With V trimmed by 8 bases and J by 7 bases, 9 bases remained unmatched. Here the CDR3 reads CASCWGLAGVNEQFF. CDR3 coding DNA: TGTGCCAGCTGCTGGGGACTAGCGGGCGTGAATGAGCAGTTCTTC.

This chain joins TRBV12-3 or TRBV12-4 and TRBJ1-6; D is unclear. The ends were cut back, 5 bases at V and 8 bases at J, with 19 bases in the middle. The CDR3 runs 16 residues. CDR3: CASSALMRGGHSPLHF. CDR3 nucleotide sequence: TGTGCCAGCAGTGCCCTTATGCGGGGAGGGCATTCACCCCTCCACTTT.

This clonotype was observed a few times. V gene TRBV29-1 combines with J gene TRBJ2-1, with a weak D call TRBD2 (6 bases). The V end was cut by 7 bases, the J end by 0 bases, with 13 bases between. Looked up from germline, CDR1 is SQVTM and CDR2 is ANQGSEA. The CDR3 spans 14 residues. The CDR3 protein is CSAGGRTSYNEQFF. The CDR3, as DNA: TGCAGCGCTGGAGGGAGAACCTCCTACAATGAGCAGTTCTTC.

This clonotype was seen a few times. V usage is TRBV11-2 and J usage is TRBJ2-3, with unresolved D. The CDR3 covers 15 residues. V was shortened by 0 bases and J by 6 bases, with 13 bases between the two germline ends. CDR1 SGHAT and CDR2 FQNNGV come from the germline V gene. CDR3 nucleotide sequence: TGTGCCAGCAGCTTAGAGCCGGATAACTTGGATACGCAGTATTTT. Translated: CASSLEPDNLDTQYF.

This clonotype appeared many times. This rearrangement joins TRBV29-1 to TRBJ1-2; 10 nucleotides line up with TRBD1. With V trimmed by 5 bases and J by 2 bases, 20 bases remained unmatched. The CDR3 is 19 residues long. CDR1 is SQVTM, CDR2 ANQGSEA, per germline. The CDR3 DNA follows: TGCAGCGTTATAAGCGAAGGGGGGTACGACAGGGGGCTCAACTATGGCTACACCTTC. Translating it yields CSVISEGGYDRGLNYGYTF.

The V gene is TRBV10-3, the J gene TRBJ2-7, with a weak D call TRBD1 (5 bases). Germline lookup yields CDR1 ENHRY and CDR2 SYGVKD. V lost 3 bases and J lost 0, with 12 bases in between. This CDR3 spans 15 amino acids. CDR3 residues: CAISDPTEISYEQYF. The CDR3 DNA reads as TGTGCCATCAGTGACCCGACAGAGATCTCCTACGAGCAGTACTTC.

This clonotype was detected ten times or more. The chain couples TRBV12-3 or TRBV12-4 to TRBJ2-1; either TRBD1 or TRBD2 may fit D (6 bases each). This CDR3 has 14 residues. With 5 bases removed from V and 5 bases from J, the gap between germline ends came to 13 bases. The chain's CDR3 is CASSPGGRNNEQFF. The CDR3 DNA reads as TGTGCCAGCAGTCCCGGGGGCAGAAACAATGAGCAGTTCTTC.

This clonotype was seen ten or more times. V and J are TRBV12-3 or TRBV12-4 and TRBJ1-5; D is unclear. The CDR3 runs 14 residues. V gave up 2 bases and J gave up 6 bases, with 11 bases separating them. The CDR3 spells CASSLYGSGQPQHF. The CDR3, as DNA: TGTGCCAGCAGTTTATACGGGTCAGGTCAGCCCCAGCATTTT.

The J gene is TRBJ1-1, the V gene TRBV20-1; 8 nucleotides align to TRBD1. Losses at the gene ends were 6 bases for V and 7 bases for J; bases not matched to a gene: 16. Looked up from germline, CDR1 is DFQATT and CDR2 is SNEGSKA (reference sequence). The CDR3 runs 15 residues. CDR3 sequence: CSAMDRAGRGDEAFF. CDR3 in DNA: TGCAGTGCAATGGACAGGGCGGGAAGGGGTGATGAAGCTTTCTTT.

This clonotype was counted a few times. The chain is built from TRBV5-1 and TRBJ2-1; 9 positions agree with TRBD1. The CDR3 runs 15 residues. The J segment lost 6 bases and the V segment lost 0 bases, leaving 4 bases of the junction unmatched. The germline V gene encodes CDR1 SGHRS and CDR2 YFSETQ. The DNA for the CDR3 is TGCGCCAGCAGCTTGGGGGGGACAGGGAGCAATGAGCAGTTCTTC. Encoded protein: CASSLGGTGSNEQFF.

The chain uses TRBV28 and TRBJ1-4, with 9 bases that match TRBD1. This CDR3 comprises 16 residues. After removal of 5 bases from V and 0 bases from J, the junction contained 4 bases not matched to a gene. The germline V gene encodes CDR1 MDHEN and CDR2 SYDVKM. As DNA, the CDR3 is TGTGCCAGCAGTCCCCGGGACAGGGCAACTAATGAAAAACTGTTTTTT. This gives the protein CASSPRDRATNEKLFF.